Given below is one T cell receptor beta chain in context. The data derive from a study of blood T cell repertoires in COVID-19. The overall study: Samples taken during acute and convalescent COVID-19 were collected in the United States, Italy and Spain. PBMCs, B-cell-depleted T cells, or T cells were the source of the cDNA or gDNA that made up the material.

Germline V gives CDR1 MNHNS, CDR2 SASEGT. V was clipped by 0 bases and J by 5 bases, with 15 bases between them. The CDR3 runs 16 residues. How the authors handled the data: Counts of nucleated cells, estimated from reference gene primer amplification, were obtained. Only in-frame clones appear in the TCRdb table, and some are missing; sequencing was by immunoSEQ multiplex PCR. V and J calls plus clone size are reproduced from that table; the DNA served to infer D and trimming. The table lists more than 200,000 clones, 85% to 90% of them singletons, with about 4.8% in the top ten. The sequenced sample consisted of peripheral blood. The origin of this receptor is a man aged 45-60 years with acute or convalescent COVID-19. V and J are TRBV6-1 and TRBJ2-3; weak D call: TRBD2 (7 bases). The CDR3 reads CASSEALGGGGDTQYF. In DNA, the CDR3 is TGTGCCAGCAGTGAAGCACTCGGGGGCGGGGGAGATACGCAGTATTTT.